The 10 T cell receptor beta chains below all came from one sample that was sequenced in a study of T-cell reconstitution after alpha-beta-depleted transplantation in children. Unique molecular identifiers tagged the TCRbeta library. TCRdb re-derived calls from the PCR reads in MiXCR, one entry per CDR3 protein. The sample lists hundreds of thousands of distinct CDR3 sequences, 10% to 15% occurring once. The sample in question was PBMCs, mostly from graft donor cells, obtained 360 days after TCRalphabeta/CD19-depleted stem cell transplant. All receptors come from a male patient younger than 18 who had a stem cell transplant for acute myeloid leukemia, so the T cells may come from the graft donor.

This clonotype was observed a handful of times. The rearrangement links TRBV5-1 to TRBJ2-5, with D possibly called TRBD1 or TRBD2 (5 bases each). CDR1 is SGHRS and CDR2 is YFSETQ in the germline V gene. The V end lost 4 bases, the J end lost 7 bases, and 17 bases lay between the germline ends. The CDR3 extends over 14 amino acids. DNA of the CDR3: TGCGCCAGCAGCCACCGGGACGTATCGTTGACCCAGTACTTC. It translates to CASSHRDVSLTQYF. The variable domain in full, with the rest retrieved from reference TRBV5-1 and TRBJ2-5, is KAGVTQTPRYLIKTRGQQVTLSCSPISGHRSVSWYQQTPGQGLQFLFEYFSETQRNKGNFPGRFSGRQFSNSRSEMNVSTLELGDSALYLCASSHRDVSLTQYFGPGTRLLVL.

The genes are TRBV6-4 and TRBJ2-1; D might be TRBD2 (7 bases). V lost 2 bases to trimming and J lost 7 bases, with 9 bases between them. Germline assignment: CDR1 MRHNA and CDR2 SNTAGT. This CDR3 is 13 amino acids long. The CDR3 is CASSDEGGNEQFF. Written as DNA, the CDR3 is TGTGCCAGCAGTGACGAGGGGGGGAATGAGCAGTTCTTC.

This clonotype was observed a handful of times. The V call is TRBV10-3, the J call TRBJ2-7; 11 bases align to TRBD2. The trim removed 5 bases at V and 2 bases at J, leaving 2 bases unmatched. The CDR3 sequence is 14 residues long. The germline V gene has CDR1 ENHRY and CDR2 SYGVKD. CDR3 nucleotide sequence: TGTGCCATCAGTTTTAGCGGGAGGGCCTACGAGCAGTACTTC. Encoded protein: CAISFSGRAYEQYF.

The V and J genes are TRBV15 and TRBJ2-7, with 9 bases fitting TRBD2. Germline V CDR1 and CDR2: LNHNV, YYDKDF (reference sequence). V shed 1 base, J shed 6 bases, and the junction held 7 bases outside the gene matches. CDR3 length: 15 residues. The CDR3 is CATSRGGSGSSEQYF. CDR3 nucleotide sequence: TGTGCCACCAGCAGAGGTGGTAGCGGGAGTTCCGAGCAGTACTTC.

This clonotype was seen only a few times. The rearrangement joins TRBV18 to TRBJ1-1, with a possible D match to TRBD1 (5 bases). Germline V gives CDR1 KGHSH, CDR2 LQKENI. V gave up 2 bases and J gave up 0 bases, with 13 bases separating them. The CDR3 is 16 amino acids. The CDR3 coding sequence is TGTGCCAGCTCACCAAATACAGGAATCCTGAACACTGAAGCTTTCTTT. This translates into CASSPNTGILNTEAFF.

V usage is TRBV3-1 and J usage is TRBJ2-7, with 11 nucleotides matching TRBD1. CDR3 size: 16 residues. V dropped 3 bases and J dropped 7; count of bases not matched to a gene: 11. Germline CDR1 LGHDT, CDR2 YNNKEL (reference sequence). The CDR3 nucleotides are TGTGCCAGCAGCCAGACTACGGGACAGGGGGTGGATGAGCAGTACTTC. Translation: CASSQTTGQGVDEQYF.

This clonotype was detected ten times or more. As DNA, the CDR3 is TGTGCCTTCCCGTTTTCAGGGACCAAAAACATTCAGTACTTC. Amino acids: CAFPFSGTKNIQYF. J is TRBJ2-4 and V is TRBV10-3, with D possibly matching TRBD1 (5 bases). Trimming removed 11 bases from V and 2 bases from J, with 16 bases in between. Germline lookup yields CDR1 ENHRY and CDR2 SYGVKD. The CDR3 sequence is 14 residues long.

This clonotype was recorded at least ten times. This rearrangement joins TRBV29-1 to TRBJ2-2, with no clear D. In germline, CDR1 is SQVTM, CDR2 ANQGSEA. The CDR3 covers 13 residues. The germline V and J ends were trimmed by 1 base and 5 bases, with 8 bases remaining between them. The CDR3 DNA reads as TGCAGCGTTGAAGTTCACGGTACCGGGGAGCTGTTTTTT. Translated: CSVEVHGTGELFF.

This clonotype was detected only a few times. The chain joins TRBV6-2 or TRBV6-3 to TRBJ2-1, with D hard to call. Germline V CDR1 and CDR2: MNHEY, SVGEGT. V dropped 4 bases and J dropped 4 bases, with 5 bases sitting between them. The CDR3 is 12 residues long. CDR3 DNA: TGTGCCAGCAGTTCGATTTACAATGAGCAGTTCTTC. It yields the protein CASSSIYNEQFF.

The rearrangement links TRBV15 to TRBJ2-1; 10 positions agree with TRBD1. The CDR3 runs 17 residues. V was pared by 0 bases and J by 4 bases, with 6 bases of the junction left unmatched. The germline CDR1 and CDR2 sequences are LNHNV and YYDKDF (reference sequence). The CDR3 loop reads CATSRDRGTGDYNEQFF. CDR3 DNA: TGTGCCACCAGCAGAGATCGGGGGACAGGGGATTACAATGAGCAGTTCTTC.